This T cell receptor beta chain was obtained from a study of neurological immune-mediated disorders. General study findings and limits: Levels of TCR clonal expansion peaked in HTLV-1-associated myelopathy and reached their lowest in multiple sclerosis, under those of healthy controls.

Volunteers at a blood bank in Maryland, USA, were the healthy controls. This CDR3 has 15 residues. Trimming removed 5 bases from V and 6 bases from J, with 21 bases in between. Per germline, CDR1 DFQATT and CDR2 SNEGSKA (reference sequence). This clonotype was counted at least ten times. The antigen remains undetermined. The cDNA was synthesized by 5'RACE incorporating 10-nucleotide random UMIs. TCRdb reanalysed the 5' RACE reads using MiXCR and keeps one entry per CDR3 protein. The table lists almost 30,000 distinct CDR3 sequences, about 12% of them singletons. V is TRBV20-1 and J is TRBJ2-3; D ambiguous. Sample: PBMCs. The receptor comes from a woman aged 55-70 years in good health. CDR3 amino acids: CSAPRPSASSDTQYF. The CDR3 coding sequence is TGCAGTGCTCCCCGACCCTCCGCCTCGTCGGATACGCAGTATTTT.